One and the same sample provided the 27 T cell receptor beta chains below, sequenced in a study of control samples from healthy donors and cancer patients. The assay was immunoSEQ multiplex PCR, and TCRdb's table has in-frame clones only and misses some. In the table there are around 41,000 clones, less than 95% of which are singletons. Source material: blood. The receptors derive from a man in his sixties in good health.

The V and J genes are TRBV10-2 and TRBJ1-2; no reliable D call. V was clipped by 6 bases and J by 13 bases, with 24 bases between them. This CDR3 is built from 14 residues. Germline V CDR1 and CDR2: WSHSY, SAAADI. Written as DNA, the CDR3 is TGCGCCAGCAGCCCGGAGGCAGCTAAAGGTTTGGGCACCTTC. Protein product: CASSPEAAKGLGTF.

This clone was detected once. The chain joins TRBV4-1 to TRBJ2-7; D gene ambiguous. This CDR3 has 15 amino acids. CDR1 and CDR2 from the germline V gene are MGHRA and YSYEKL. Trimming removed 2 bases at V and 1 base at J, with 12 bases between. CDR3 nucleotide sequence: TGCGCCAGCAGCCAAAATCTCGGAGAGTCCTACGAGCAGTACTTC. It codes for CASSQNLGESYEQYF.

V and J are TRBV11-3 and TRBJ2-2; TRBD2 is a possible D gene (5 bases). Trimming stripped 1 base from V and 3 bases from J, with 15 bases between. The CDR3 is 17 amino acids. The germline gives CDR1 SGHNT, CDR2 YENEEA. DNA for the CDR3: TGTGCCAGCAGCTTAGCCGGGTGGGGAGTGGACACCGGGGAGCTGTTTTTT. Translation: CASSLAGWGVDTGELFF.

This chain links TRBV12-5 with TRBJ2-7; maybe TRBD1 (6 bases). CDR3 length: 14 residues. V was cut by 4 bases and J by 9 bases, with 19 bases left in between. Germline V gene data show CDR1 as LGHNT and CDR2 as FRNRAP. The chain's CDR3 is CASGSGGPFFGQYF. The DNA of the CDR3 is TGTGCTAGTGGTTCTGGGGGCCCTTTTTTCGGGCAGTACTTC. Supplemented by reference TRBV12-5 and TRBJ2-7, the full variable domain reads DARVTQTPRHKVTEMGQEVTMRCQPILGHNTVFWYRQTMMQGLELLAYFRNRAPLDDSGMPKDRFSAEMPDATLATLKIQPSEPRDSAVYFCASGSGGPFFGQYFGPGTRLTVT.

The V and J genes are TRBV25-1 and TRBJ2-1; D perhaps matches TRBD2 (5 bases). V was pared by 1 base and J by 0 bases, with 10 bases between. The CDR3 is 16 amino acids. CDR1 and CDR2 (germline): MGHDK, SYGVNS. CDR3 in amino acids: CASSEWWAGSYNEQFF. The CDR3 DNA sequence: TGTGCCAGCAGTGAATGGTGGGCGGGCTCCTACAATGAGCAGTTCTTC.

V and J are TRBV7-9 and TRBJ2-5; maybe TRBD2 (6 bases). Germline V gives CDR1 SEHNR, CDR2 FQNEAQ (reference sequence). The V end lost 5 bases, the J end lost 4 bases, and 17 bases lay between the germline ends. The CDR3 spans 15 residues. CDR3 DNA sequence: TGTGCCAGCAGCCCACCTAGGGTCGGGGGAGAGACCCAGTACTTC. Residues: CASSPPRVGGETQYF.

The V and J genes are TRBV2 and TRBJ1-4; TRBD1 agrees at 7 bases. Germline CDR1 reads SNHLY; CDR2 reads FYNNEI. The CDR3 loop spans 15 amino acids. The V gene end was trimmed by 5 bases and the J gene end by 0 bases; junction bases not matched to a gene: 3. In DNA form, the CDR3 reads TGTGCCAGCAGTCGCCAGGGGGCAACTAATGAAAAACTGTTTTTT. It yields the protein CASSRQGATNEKLFF.

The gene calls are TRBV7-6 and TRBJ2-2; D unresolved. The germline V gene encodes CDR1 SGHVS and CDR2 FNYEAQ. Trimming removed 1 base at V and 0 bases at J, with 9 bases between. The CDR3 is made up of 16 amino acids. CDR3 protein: CASSLGRAPNTGELFF. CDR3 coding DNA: TGTGCCAGCAGCTTAGGACGGGCCCCGAACACCGGGGAGCTGTTTTTT.

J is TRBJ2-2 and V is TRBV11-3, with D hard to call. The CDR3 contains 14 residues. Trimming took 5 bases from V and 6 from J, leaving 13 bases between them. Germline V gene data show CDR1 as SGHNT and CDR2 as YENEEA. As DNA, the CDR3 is TGTGCCAGCAGCCAAGATCTAGGTCCCGGGGAGCTGTTTTTT. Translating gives CASSQDLGPGELFF.

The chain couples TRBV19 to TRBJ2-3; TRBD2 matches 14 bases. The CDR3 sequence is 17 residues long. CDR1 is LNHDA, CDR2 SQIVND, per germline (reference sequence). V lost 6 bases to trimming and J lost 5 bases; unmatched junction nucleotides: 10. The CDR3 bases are TGTGCCAGTAGCCCAAACCGAGGACTAGCGGGAGGAGATACGCAGTATTTT. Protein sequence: CASSPNRGLAGGDTQYF.

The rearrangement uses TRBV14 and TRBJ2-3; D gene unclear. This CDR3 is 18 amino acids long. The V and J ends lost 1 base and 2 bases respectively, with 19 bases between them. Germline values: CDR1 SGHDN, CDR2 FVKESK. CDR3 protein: CASSQGVAFTWNTDTQYF. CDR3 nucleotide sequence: TGTGCCAGCAGCCAAGGGGTTGCGTTCACCTGGAACACAGATACGCAGTATTTT.

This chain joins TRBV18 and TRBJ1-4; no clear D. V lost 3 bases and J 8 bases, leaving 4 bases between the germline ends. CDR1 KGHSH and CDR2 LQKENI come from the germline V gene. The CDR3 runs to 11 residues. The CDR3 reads CASSPAEKLFF. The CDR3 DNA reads TGTGCCAGCTCACCGGCGGAAAAACTGTTTTTT.

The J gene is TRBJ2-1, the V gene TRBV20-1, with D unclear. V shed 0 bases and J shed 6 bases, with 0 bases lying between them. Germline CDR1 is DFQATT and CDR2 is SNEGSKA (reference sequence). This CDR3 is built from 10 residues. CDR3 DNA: TGCAGTGCTAGAGACAATGAGCAGTTCTTC. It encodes CSARDNEQFF.

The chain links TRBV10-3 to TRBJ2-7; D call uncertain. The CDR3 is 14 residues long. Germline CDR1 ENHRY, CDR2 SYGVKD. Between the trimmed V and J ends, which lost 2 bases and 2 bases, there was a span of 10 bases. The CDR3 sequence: CAISERYSPYEQYF. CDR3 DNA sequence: TGTGCCATCAGTGAGAGGTACTCACCCTACGAGCAGTACTTC.

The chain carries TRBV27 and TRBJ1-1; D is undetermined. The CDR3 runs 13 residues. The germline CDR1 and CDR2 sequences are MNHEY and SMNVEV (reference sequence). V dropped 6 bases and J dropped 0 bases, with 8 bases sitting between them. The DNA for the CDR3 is TGTGCCAGCAGGGCGTACATGAACACTGAAGCTTTCTTT. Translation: CASRAYMNTEAFF.

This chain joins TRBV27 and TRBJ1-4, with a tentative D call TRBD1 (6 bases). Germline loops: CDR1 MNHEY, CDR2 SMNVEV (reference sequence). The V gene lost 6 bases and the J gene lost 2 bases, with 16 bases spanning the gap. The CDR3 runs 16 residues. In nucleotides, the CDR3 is TGTGCCAGCAGATCTACGGACAGCTCGACTAATGAAAAACTGTTTTTT. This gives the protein CASRSTDSSTNEKLFF.

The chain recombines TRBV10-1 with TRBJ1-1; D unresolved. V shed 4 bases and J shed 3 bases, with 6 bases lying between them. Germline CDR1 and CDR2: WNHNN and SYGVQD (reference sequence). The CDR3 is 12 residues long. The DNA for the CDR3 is TGCGCCAGCAGTGGAACGGACACTGAAGCTTTCTTT. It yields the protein CASSGTDTEAFF.

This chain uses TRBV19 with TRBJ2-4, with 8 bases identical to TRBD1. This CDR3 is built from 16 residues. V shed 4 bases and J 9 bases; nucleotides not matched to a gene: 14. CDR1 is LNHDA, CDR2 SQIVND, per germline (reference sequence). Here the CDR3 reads CASSTTGGAGRSIQYF. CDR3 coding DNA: TGTGCCAGTAGTACCACAGGGGGAGCTGGCAGAAGCATTCAGTACTTC.

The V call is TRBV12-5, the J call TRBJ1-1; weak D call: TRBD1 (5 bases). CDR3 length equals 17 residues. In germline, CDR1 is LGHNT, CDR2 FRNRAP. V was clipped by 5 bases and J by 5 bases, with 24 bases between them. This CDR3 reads CASGEDYGAGRRTEAFF. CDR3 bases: TGTGCTAGTGGTGAGGATTATGGGGCAGGGAGGAGGACTGAAGCTTTCTTT.

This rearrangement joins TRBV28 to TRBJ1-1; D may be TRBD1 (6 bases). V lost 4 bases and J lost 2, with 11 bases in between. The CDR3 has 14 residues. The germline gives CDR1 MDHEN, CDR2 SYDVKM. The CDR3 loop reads CASSSPGGNTEAFF. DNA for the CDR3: TGTGCCAGCAGTTCCCCGGGGGGCAACACTGAAGCTTTCTTT.

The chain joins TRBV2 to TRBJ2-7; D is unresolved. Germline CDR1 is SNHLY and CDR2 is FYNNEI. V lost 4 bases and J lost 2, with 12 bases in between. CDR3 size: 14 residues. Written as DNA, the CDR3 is TGTGCCAGCAGTGGTGACGGAAAGACCTACGAGCAGTACTTC. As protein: CASSGDGKTYEQYF.

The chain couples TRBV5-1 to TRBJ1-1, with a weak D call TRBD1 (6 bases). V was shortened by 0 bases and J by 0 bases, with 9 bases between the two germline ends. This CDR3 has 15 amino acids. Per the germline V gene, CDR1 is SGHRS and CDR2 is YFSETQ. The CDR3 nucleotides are TGCGCCAGCAGCTTGGGGGACAACATGAACACTGAAGCTTTCTTT. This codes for CASSLGDNMNTEAFF.

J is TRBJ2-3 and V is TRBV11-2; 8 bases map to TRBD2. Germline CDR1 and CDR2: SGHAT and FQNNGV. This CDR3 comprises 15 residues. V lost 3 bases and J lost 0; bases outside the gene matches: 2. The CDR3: CASSFSGTSTDTQYF. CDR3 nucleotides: TGTGCCAGCAGCTTTAGCGGGACTAGCACAGATACGCAGTATTTT.

As DNA, the CDR3 is TGTGCCAGTAGTATAGTGGGACTAGCGAGGGGAGCGAACACCGGGGAGCTGTTTTTT. Translating gives CASSIVGLARGANTGELFF. V gene TRBV19 combines with J gene TRBJ2-2, with TRBD2 matching over 10 bases. The CDR3 covers 19 residues. J was trimmed by 0 bases and V by 1 base; bases with no gene match: 8. The germline CDR1 and CDR2 sequences are LNHDA and SQIVND (reference sequence).

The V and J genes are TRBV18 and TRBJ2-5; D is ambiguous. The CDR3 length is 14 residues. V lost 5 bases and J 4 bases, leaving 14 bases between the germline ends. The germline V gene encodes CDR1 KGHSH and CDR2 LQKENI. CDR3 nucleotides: TGTGCCAGCTCAACTCTTGGGGATGGAGAGACCCAGTACTTC. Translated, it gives CASSTLGDGETQYF. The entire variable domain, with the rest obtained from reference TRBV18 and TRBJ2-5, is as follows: NAGVMQNPRHLVRRRGQEARLRCSPMKGHSHVYWYRQLPEEGLKFMVYLQKENIIDESGMPKERFSAEFPKEGPSILRIQQVVRGDSAAYFCASSTLGDGETQYFGPGTRLLVL.

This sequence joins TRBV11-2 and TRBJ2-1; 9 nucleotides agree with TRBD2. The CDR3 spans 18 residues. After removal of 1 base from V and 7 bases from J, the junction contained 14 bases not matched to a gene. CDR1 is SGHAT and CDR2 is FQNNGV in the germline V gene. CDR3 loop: CASSLVSLAGPARNEQFF. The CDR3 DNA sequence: TGTGCCAGCAGCTTAGTTTCCCTAGCGGGACCCGCTAGGAATGAGCAGTTCTTC. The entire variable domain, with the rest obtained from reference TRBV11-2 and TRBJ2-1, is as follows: EAGVAQSPRYKIIEKRQSVAFWCNPISGHATLYWYQQILGQGPKLLIQFQNNGVVDDSQLPKDRFSAERLKGVDSTLKIQPAKLEDSAVYLCASSLVSLAGPARNEQFFGPGTRLTVL.

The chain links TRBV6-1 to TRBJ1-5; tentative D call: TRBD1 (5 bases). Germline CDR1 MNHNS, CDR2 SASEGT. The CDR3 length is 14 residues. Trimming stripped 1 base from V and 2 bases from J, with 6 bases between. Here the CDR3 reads CASSEGGGNQPQHF. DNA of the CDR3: TGTGCCAGCAGTGAAGGGGGCGGCAATCAGCCCCAGCATTTT.